Sequencing of this T cell receptor beta chain was carried out in a study of cytomegalovirus exposure and HLA in healthy donors. Germline V gives CDR1 MDHEN, CDR2 SYDVKM. V gave up 7 bases and J gave up 3 bases; unmatched junction bases: 7. The CDR3 loop spans 15 amino acids. PCR primers comprised 60 Vbeta and 13 Jbeta primers. Using immunoSEQ multiplex PCR, the repertoire was profiled, and TCRdb retains in-frame clones only, with some absent. Counted here are 55,000 to 80,000 clones, roughly 80% occurring once; the ten biggest clones make up just under 7.5%. The clonotype comes from a woman in her 30s in good health and CMV-seropositive. V usage is TRBV28 and J usage is TRBJ1-5, with 9 bases matching TRBD1. Sequenced input: PBMCs. For the CDR3, the DNA is TGTGCCAGCACCCAGGGACAGGGCGACAATCAGCCCCAGCATTTT. Its protein product is CASTQGQGDNQPQHF.